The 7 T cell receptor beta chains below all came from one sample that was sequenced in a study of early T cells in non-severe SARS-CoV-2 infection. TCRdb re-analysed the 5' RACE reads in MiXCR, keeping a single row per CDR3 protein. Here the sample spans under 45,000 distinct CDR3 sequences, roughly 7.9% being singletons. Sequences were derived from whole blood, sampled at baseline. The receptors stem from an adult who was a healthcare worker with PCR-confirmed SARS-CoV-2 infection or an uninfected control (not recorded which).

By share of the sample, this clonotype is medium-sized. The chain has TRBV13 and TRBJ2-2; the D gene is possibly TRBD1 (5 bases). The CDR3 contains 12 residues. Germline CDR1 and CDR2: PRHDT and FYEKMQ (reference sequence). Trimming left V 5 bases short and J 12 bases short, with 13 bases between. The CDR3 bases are TGTGCCAGCAGCACCCAGGGTGGGAAGCTGTTTTTT. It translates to CASSTQGGKLFF.

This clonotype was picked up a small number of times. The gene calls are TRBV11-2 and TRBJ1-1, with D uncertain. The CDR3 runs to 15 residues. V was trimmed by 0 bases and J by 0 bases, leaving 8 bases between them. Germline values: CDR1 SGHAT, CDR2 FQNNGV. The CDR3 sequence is CASSLDPSMNTEAFF. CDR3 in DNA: TGTGCCAGCAGCTTAGATCCGAGCATGAACACTGAAGCTTTCTTT.

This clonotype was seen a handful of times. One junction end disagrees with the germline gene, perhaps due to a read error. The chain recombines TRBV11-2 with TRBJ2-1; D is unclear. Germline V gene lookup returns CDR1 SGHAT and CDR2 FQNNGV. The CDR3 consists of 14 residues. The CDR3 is CASSPNPSDNEQFF. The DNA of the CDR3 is TGTGCCAGCAGCCCCAACCCCTCCGACAATGAGCAGTTCTTC.

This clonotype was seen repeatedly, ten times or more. Here the CDR3 DNA reads TGTGCCATCAGTGGACAGGGGACGAACACCGGGGAGCTGTTTTTT. Amino acids: CAISGQGTNTGELFF. This chain connects TRBV10-3 to TRBJ2-2, with TRBD1 identical over 8 bases. Germline lookup yields CDR1 ENHRY and CDR2 SYGVKD. V lost 4 bases to trimming and J lost 0 bases; unmatched junction nucleotides: 1. This CDR3 region has 15 residues.

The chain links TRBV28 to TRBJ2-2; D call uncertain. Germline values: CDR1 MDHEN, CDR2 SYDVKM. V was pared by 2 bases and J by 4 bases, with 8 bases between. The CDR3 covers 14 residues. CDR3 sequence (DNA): TGTGCCAGCAGTTTAGAAGGTGTCACCGGGGAGCTGTTTTTT. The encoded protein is CASSLEGVTGELFF.

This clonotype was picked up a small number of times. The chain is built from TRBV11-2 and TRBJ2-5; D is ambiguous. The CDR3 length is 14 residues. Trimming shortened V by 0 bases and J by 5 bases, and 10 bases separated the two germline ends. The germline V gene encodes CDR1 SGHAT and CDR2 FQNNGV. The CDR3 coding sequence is TGTGCCAGCAGCTTAGATTTGGCTTCCGAGACCCAGTACTTC. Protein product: CASSLDLASETQYF.

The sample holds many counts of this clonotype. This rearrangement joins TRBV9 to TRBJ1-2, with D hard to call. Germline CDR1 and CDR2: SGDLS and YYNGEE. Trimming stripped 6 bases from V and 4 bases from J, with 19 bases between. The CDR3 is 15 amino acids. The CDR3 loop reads CASTLDGSGTYGYTF. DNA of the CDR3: TGTGCCAGCACCCTCGACGGTTCAGGTACCTATGGCTACACCTTC. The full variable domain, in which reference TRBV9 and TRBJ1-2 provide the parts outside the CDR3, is DSGVTQTPKHLITATGQRVTLRCSPRSGDLSVYWYQQSLDQGLQFLIQYYNGEERAKGNILERFSAQQFPDLHSELNLSSLELGDSALYFCASTLDGSGTYGYTFGSGTRLTVV.